Shown below are 28 T cell receptor beta chains from a single sample sequenced in a study of blood T cell repertoires in COVID-19. Generated by immunoSEQ multiplex PCR, the TCRdb table keeps only in-frame clones and is missing some. The sample has approximately 94,000 clones, more than 75% seen once. Input material: peripheral blood. The receptors here all came from a woman at least 80 years old with active COVID-19.

CDR3 amino acids: CASSPQGRGINSPLHF. The CDR3 nucleotides read TGTGCCAGCAGCCCGCAGGGGAGGGGAATTAATTCACCCCTCCACTTT. The chain has TRBV28 and TRBJ1-6; tentatively, D is TRBD1 (6 bases). The CDR3 is 16 residues long. Germline-derived CDR1 and CDR2 are MDHEN and SYDVKM. The V and J ends lost 6 bases and 6 bases respectively, with 18 bases between them.

The chain is built from TRBV7-8 and TRBJ2-3, with D maybe TRBD1 (5 bases). The CDR3 runs 14 residues. Germline V gene sequence: CDR1 SGHVS, CDR2 FQNEAQ. V lost 3 bases and J lost 2, with 9 bases in between. In nucleotides, the CDR3 is TGTGCCAGCAGCTTGGGGCCCTTCACAGATACGCAGTATTTT. Residues: CASSLGPFTDTQYF.

The chain recombines TRBV18 with TRBJ2-1; 7 bases map to TRBD2. CDR3 size: 16 residues. Losses at the gene ends were 4 bases for V and 0 bases for J; bases not matched to a gene: 6. Germline V CDR1 and CDR2: KGHSH, LQKENI. DNA for the CDR3: TGTGCCAGCTCACGATTTAGCGGGTACTCCTACAATGAGCAGTTCTTC. It translates to CASSRFSGYSYNEQFF.

The chain is built from TRBV4-3 and TRBJ1-2; possible D gene TRBD1, 6 bases. The V end lost 0 bases, the J end lost 0 bases, and 11 bases lay between the germline ends. Germline CDR1 is LGHNA and CDR2 is YSLEER. This CDR3 is 16 amino acids long. Here the CDR3 reads CASSQDGRGPNYGYTF. The CDR3 coding sequence is TGCGCCAGCAGCCAAGATGGCAGGGGTCCTAACTATGGCTACACCTTC.

V gene TRBV19 combines with J gene TRBJ1-1; D is possibly TRBD1 (6 bases). Germline CDR1 is LNHDA and CDR2 is SQIVND (reference sequence). V lost 4 bases, J lost 9 bases, and 15 bases lay in between. The CDR3 runs 13 residues. CDR3 nucleotides: TGTGCCAGTAGTAGGGCGAGACAGGAAAAAGCTTTCTTT. This codes for CASSRARQEKAFF.

The chain uses TRBV7-2 and TRBJ2-3; D perhaps matches TRBD2 (5 bases). V was trimmed by 6 bases and J by 1 base, leaving 8 bases between them. Germline CDR1 reads SGHTA; CDR2 reads FQGNSA. The CDR3 totals 13 residues. In nucleotides, the CDR3 is TGTGCCAGCAGGTCGAGGGGCACAGATACGCAGTATTTT. Amino acids: CASRSRGTDTQYF.

The rearrangement uses TRBV7-9 and TRBJ2-4; unclear D gene. Germline assignment: CDR1 SEHNR and CDR2 FQNEAQ (reference sequence). Trimming cost V 5 bases and J 0 bases, with 11 bases left between them. The CDR3 runs to 15 residues. CDR3 coding DNA: TGTGCCAGCAGCGAAAGTGGCCTAGCCAAAAACATTCAGTACTTC. As protein: CASSESGLAKNIQYF.

CDR3: CAWSYLAGGPGELFF. In DNA form, the CDR3 reads TGTGCCTGGAGCTATTTAGCGGGAGGTCCCGGGGAGCTGTTTTTT. The gene calls are TRBV30 and TRBJ2-2, with 10 bases that match TRBD2. This CDR3 contains 15 residues. The ends lost 3 bases at V and 6 bases at J; junction bases unmatched: 7. Looked up from germline, CDR1 is GTSNPN and CDR2 is SVGIG (reference sequence).

The rearrangement links TRBV18 to TRBJ2-5, with D maybe TRBD1 (5 bases). CDR3 length: 16 residues. Trimming took off 1 base at V and 2 bases at J, with 14 bases between the two ends. Germline CDR1 and CDR2: KGHSH and LQKENI. The CDR3 loop is CASSPLRQNGQETQYF. The CDR3 DNA reads as TGTGCCAGCTCACCACTCCGACAGAACGGACAAGAGACCCAGTACTTC.

The V and J genes are TRBV5-1 and TRBJ2-1, with 9 nucleotides matching TRBD1. Germline V gives CDR1 SGHRS, CDR2 YFSETQ. The CDR3 is 15 residues long. With V trimmed by 3 bases and J by 4 bases, 5 bases remained unmatched. Written as DNA, the CDR3 is TGCGCCAGCAGCTGGGGGGACAGGGATTACAATGAGCAGTTCTTC. It is translated as CASSWGDRDYNEQFF.

The genes are TRBV11-2 and TRBJ2-7; possibly TRBD2 for D (7 bases). The CDR3 runs to 15 residues. CDR1 and CDR2 (germline): SGHAT, FQNNGV. V was trimmed by 3 bases and J by 4 bases, leaving 16 bases between them. CDR3 sequence (DNA): TGTGCCAGCAGCTTTATTCTAGAGGGGGGGTACGAGCAGTACTTC. Protein: CASSFILEGGYEQYF.

The chain has TRBV19 and TRBJ1-2, with 9 nucleotides matching TRBD1. The V and J ends lost 1 base and 4 bases, in that order; junction bases with no gene match: 7. There are 16 residues in the CDR3. Germline-derived CDR1 and CDR2 are LNHDA and SQIVND (reference sequence). DNA for the CDR3: TGTGCCAGTAGTATAGTAACCCTGGGACAGGGCTATGGCTACACCTTC. This translates into CASSIVTLGQGYGYTF.

The V gene is TRBV6-2 or TRBV6-3, the J gene TRBJ2-1, with 8 bases lining up with TRBD2. Unmatched junction bases numbered 7, after V lost 5 bases and J lost 7 bases. Germline lookup yields CDR1 MNHEY and CDR2 SVGEGT. The CDR3 is made up of 14 amino acids. CDR3 DNA sequence: TGTGCCAGCAGTCGGGGGGGGCGGGAGAATGAGCAGTTCTTC. It codes for CASSRGGRENEQFF.

The chain is built from TRBV10-3 and TRBJ2-1, with 14 bases matching TRBD2. The V and J ends lost 7 bases and 5 bases, in that order; junction bases with no gene match: 4. Per the germline V gene, CDR1 is ENHRY and CDR2 is SYGVKD. This CDR3 comprises 15 residues. CDR3 sequence reads: CAIMGLAGADNEQFF. For the CDR3, the DNA is TGTGCCATCATGGGACTAGCGGGAGCTGACAATGAGCAGTTCTTC.

The chain has TRBV18 and TRBJ1-1, with D perhaps matching TRBD1 (6 bases). Germline V gives CDR1 KGHSH, CDR2 LQKENI. The CDR3 length is 14 residues. The V end was cut by 6 bases, the J end by 4 bases, with 15 bases between. The CDR3 DNA follows: TGTGCCAGCTCGACATCACAGGGACCCACTGAAGCTTTCTTT. This sequence encodes CASSTSQGPTEAFF.

The chain has TRBV4-3 and TRBJ2-1; 7 bases line up with TRBD2. CDR1 and CDR2 from the germline V gene are LGHNA and YSLEER. The V and J ends lost 0 bases and 0 bases, in that order; junction bases with no gene match: 5. This CDR3 comprises 17 residues. As DNA, the CDR3 is TGCGCCAGCAGCCAAGATATCAGCGGGGCCTCCTACAATGAGCAGTTCTTC. Translated: CASSQDISGASYNEQFF.

The chain joins TRBV7-8 to TRBJ1-4, with D unresolved. Per the germline V gene, CDR1 is SGHVS and CDR2 is FQNEAQ. The V end lost 4 bases, the J end lost 0 bases, and 9 bases lay between the germline ends. The CDR3 totals 15 residues. The CDR3 sequence is CASSSTAATNEKLFF. The CDR3 coding sequence is TGTGCCAGCAGCTCCACTGCGGCAACTAATGAAAAACTGTTTTTT.

This sequence joins TRBV5-4 and TRBJ2-1; possible D gene TRBD2, 5 bases. This CDR3 has 16 residues. Trimming left V 6 bases short and J 0 bases short, with 16 bases between. From germline, CDR1 is SGHNT and CDR2 YYREEE (reference sequence). CDR3 sequence reads: CASTPFGVRSYNEQFF. Here the CDR3 DNA reads TGTGCCAGCACCCCGTTCGGGGTCCGCTCCTACAATGAGCAGTTCTTC.

This clone was counted only a few times. The genes are TRBV18 and TRBJ2-3; 11 positions agree with TRBD2. With V trimmed by 2 bases and J by 2 bases, 3 bases remained unmatched. Germline CDR1 KGHSH, CDR2 LQKENI. This CDR3 spans 16 amino acids. The CDR3 protein is CASSPGTSGHTDTQYF. In DNA, the CDR3 is TGTGCCAGCTCACCAGGGACTAGCGGACACACAGATACGCAGTATTTT. Full variable domain (remainder filled in from reference TRBV18 and TRBJ2-3): NAGVMQNPRHLVRRRGQEARLRCSPMKGHSHVYWYRQLPEEGLKFMVYLQKENIIDESGMPKERFSAEFPKEGPSILRIQQVVRGDSAAYFCASSPGTSGHTDTQYFGPGTRLTVL.

This chain links TRBV6-2 or TRBV6-3 with TRBJ2-3; 8 nucleotides align to TRBD2. V gave up 2 bases and J gave up 2 bases; unmatched junction bases: 15. This CDR3 is built from 19 residues. Germline V gives CDR1 MNHEY, CDR2 SVGEGT. The CDR3 DNA reads TGTGCCAGCAGTTACCAATTGCGGGCGGGAGGCTCAGACACAGATACGCAGTATTTT. This encodes CASSYQLRAGGSDTDTQYF.

The rearrangement uses TRBV27 and TRBJ2-3; TRBD1 might be the D (5 bases). The CDR3 runs 15 residues. V was cut by 6 bases and J by 0 bases, with 13 bases left in between. Germline CDR1 and CDR2: MNHEY and SMNVEV (reference sequence). The CDR3 protein is CASRRLQVSTDTQYF. The CDR3, as DNA: TGTGCCAGCAGAAGATTACAGGTTAGCACAGATACGCAGTATTTT.

The chain uses TRBV18 and TRBJ1-5; D perhaps matches TRBD1 (5 bases). Trimming took 1 base from V and 9 from J, leaving 16 bases between them. The CDR3 extends over 15 amino acids. Per germline, CDR1 KGHSH and CDR2 LQKENI. The CDR3 DNA reads as TGTGCCAGCTCACCACACGGGGGTTCTCTTTGGCCCCAGCATTTT. Translating gives CASSPHGGSLWPQHF.

The chain is built from TRBV6-5 and TRBJ1-1; tentatively, D is TRBD1 (6 bases). The ends were cut back, 4 bases at V and 6 bases at J, with 12 bases in the middle. CDR3 size: 13 residues. Germline CDR1 reads MNHEY; CDR2 reads SVGAGI. Here the CDR3 DNA reads TGTGCCAGCAGTTCCGGGACAAGATCTGAAGCTTTCTTT. It specifies CASSSGTRSEAFF.

The V gene is TRBV28, the J gene TRBJ1-2; D not resolved. The CDR3 has 11 residues. V lost 6 bases, J lost 5 bases, and 7 bases lay in between. CDR1 MDHEN and CDR2 SYDVKM come from the germline V gene. The CDR3 DNA reads TGTGCCAGCAGGAGTTGGTATGGCTACACCTTC. Protein sequence: CASRSWYGYTF.

This sequence joins TRBV3-1 (or the pseudogene TRBV3-2) and TRBJ2-3; D remains ambiguous. The CDR3 covers 15 residues. Looked up from germline, CDR1 is LGHDT and CDR2 is YNNKEL (reference sequence). Trimming took off 1 base at V and 2 bases at J, with 10 bases between the two ends. CDR3 residues: CASSQGTTYTDTQYF. The CDR3 DNA reads as TGTGCCAGCAGCCAAGGTACCACTTACACAGATACGCAGTATTTT.

This chain uses TRBV7-2 with TRBJ1-6; D ambiguous. Trimming removed 1 base at V and 4 bases at J, with 17 bases between. The CDR3 extends over 18 amino acids. The germline gives CDR1 SGHTA, CDR2 FQGNSA. For the CDR3, the DNA is TGTGCCAGCAGCTTAGATCCCTGGCTGAGCGATTATAATTCACCCCTCCACTTT. Amino acids: CASSLDPWLSDYNSPLHF.

This clone was recorded once. CDR3: CASSSLPMNTEAFF. The CDR3 DNA follows: TGTGCCAGCAGCTCCCTACCCATGAACACTGAAGCTTTCTTT. The chain couples TRBV9 to TRBJ1-1; D call uncertain. The CDR3 runs to 14 residues. V was shortened by 4 bases and J by 0 bases, with 10 bases between the two germline ends. The germline gives CDR1 SGDLS, CDR2 YYNGEE. Filled out from reference TRBV9 and TRBJ1-1, the complete variable domain reads DSGVTQTPKHLITATGQRVTLRCSPRSGDLSVYWYQQSLDQGLQFLIQYYNGEERAKGNILERFSAQQFPDLHSELNLSSLELGDSALYFCASSSLPMNTEAFFGQGTRLTVV.

The rearrangement links TRBV5-1 to TRBJ2-7; D remains ambiguous. Trimming took 4 bases from V and 3 from J, leaving 11 bases between them. This CDR3 comprises 13 residues. Looked up from germline, CDR1 is SGHRS and CDR2 is YFSETQ. DNA of the CDR3: TGCGCCAGCAGCCCCCGGGTCAACTACGAGCAGTACTTC. It codes for CASSPRVNYEQYF.